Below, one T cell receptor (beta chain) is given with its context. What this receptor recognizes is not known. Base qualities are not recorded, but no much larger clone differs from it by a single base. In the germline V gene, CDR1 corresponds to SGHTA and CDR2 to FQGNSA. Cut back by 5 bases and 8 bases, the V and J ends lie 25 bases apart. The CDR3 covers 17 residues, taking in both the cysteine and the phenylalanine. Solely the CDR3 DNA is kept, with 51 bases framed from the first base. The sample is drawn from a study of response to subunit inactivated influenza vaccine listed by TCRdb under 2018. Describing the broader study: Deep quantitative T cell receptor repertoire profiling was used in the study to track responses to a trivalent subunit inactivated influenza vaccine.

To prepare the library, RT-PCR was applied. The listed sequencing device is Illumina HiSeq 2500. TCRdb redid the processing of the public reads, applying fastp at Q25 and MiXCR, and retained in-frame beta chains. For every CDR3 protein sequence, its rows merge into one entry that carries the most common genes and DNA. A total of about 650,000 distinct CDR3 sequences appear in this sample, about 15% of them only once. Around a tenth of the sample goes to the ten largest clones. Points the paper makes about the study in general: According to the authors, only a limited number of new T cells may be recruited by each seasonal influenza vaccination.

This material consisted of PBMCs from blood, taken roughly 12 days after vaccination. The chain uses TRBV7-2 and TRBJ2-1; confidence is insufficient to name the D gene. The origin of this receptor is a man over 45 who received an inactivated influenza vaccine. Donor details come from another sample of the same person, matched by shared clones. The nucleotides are TGTGCCAGCAGCACCCCGCACGGCGCTATTAATGTGCATGAGCAGTTCTTC. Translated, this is CASSTPHGAINVHEQFF. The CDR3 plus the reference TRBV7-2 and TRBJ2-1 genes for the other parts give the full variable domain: GAGVSQSPSNKVTEKGKDVELRCDPISGHTALYWYRQSLGQGLEFLIYFQGNSAPDKSGLPSDRFSAERTGGSVSTLTIQRTQQEDSAVYLCASSTPHGAINVHEQFFGPGTRLTVL.